These 30 T cell receptor beta chains came from one sample sequenced in a study of CD8 T cells in ankylosing spondylitis. Points from the study as a whole: Among TCR beta sequences, a motif of several highly homologous variants appeared characteristic of ankylosing spondylitis blood.

No antigen has been identified for these receptors. TCRdb ran MiXCR on the 5' RACE reads and lists one entry per CDR3 protein. The top ten clones hold 0.95% to 1.1% of a sample with a few hundred thousand distinct CDR3 sequences, about a sixth of them seen once. The sample taken for sequencing was blood, either unsorted or a sorted T cell fraction (not recorded which). All receptors come from a male donor with ankylosing spondylitis.

Points on this clonotype: It is unclear where the CDR3 begins or ends on the DNA, so no DNA is shown, and the CDR3 is as TCRdb lists it. V gene TRBV24-1 combines with J gene TRBJ2-2. Germline CDR1 is KGHDR and CDR2 is SFDVKD. The CDR3 contains 13 residues when both ends are counted. The CDR3 sequence is CATRGRTPGSCFF.

This clonotype was detected a few times. V is TRBV2 and J is TRBJ2-1; no firm D call. Germline values: CDR1 SNHLY, CDR2 FYNNEI. This CDR3 region has 13 residues. Trimming stripped 5 bases from V and 0 bases from J, with 5 bases between. Here the CDR3 DNA reads TGTGCCAGCAGTTACCGCTCCTACAATGAGCAGTTCTTC. It yields the protein CASSYRSYNEQFF.

The chain is built from TRBV12-3 or TRBV12-4 and TRBJ2-2; the D call may be TRBD1 or TRBD2 (6 bases each). The V end was cut by 8 bases, the J end by 5 bases, with 12 bases between. This CDR3 spans 13 amino acids. CDR3 sequence reads: CASSKGGTGELFF. CDR3 coding DNA: TGTGCCAGCTCTAAGGGGGGTACCGGGGAGCTGTTTTTT.

The J gene is TRBJ2-5, the V gene TRBV7-8; perhaps TRBD1 as D (6 bases). Trimming left V 2 bases short and J 2 bases short, with 12 bases between. The CDR3 runs 15 residues. Germline assignment: CDR1 SGHVS and CDR2 FQNEAQ. The CDR3 reads CASSLLLGGQETQYF. The CDR3 bases are TGTGCCAGCAGCTTACTGCTAGGGGGACAAGAGACCCAGTACTTC.

This clonotype occurred a few times. This CDR3 is CSAIPGQAITDTQYF. As DNA, the CDR3 is TGCAGTGCTATCCCGGGACAGGCGATCACAGATACGCAGTATTTT. The chain links TRBV20-1 to TRBJ2-3; 8 nucleotides line up with TRBD1. Germline V gene data show CDR1 as DFQATT and CDR2 as SNEGSKA (reference sequence). V lost 4 bases, J lost 2 bases, and 8 bases stayed unmatched. This CDR3 has 15 residues.

The gene calls are TRBV7-6 and TRBJ2-5, with D perhaps TRBD2 (7 bases). The germline V gene has CDR1 SGHVS and CDR2 FNYEAQ. This CDR3 comprises 21 residues. V lost 3 bases and J 5 bases, leaving 34 bases between the germline ends. The CDR3 DNA reads TGTGCCAGCAGCTTCCGAAGTCGGGGGGCGAGCGGGGCAAATCCTCCGGAGACCCAGTACTTC. The encoded protein is CASSFRSRGASGANPPETQYF.

The chain employs TRBV29-1 and TRBJ2-4, with TRBD2 matching over 9 bases. The CDR3 is 13 residues long. The germline V gene encodes CDR1 SQVTM and CDR2 ANQGSEA. The V segment lost 4 bases and the J segment 8 bases; nucleotides outside the gene matches: 6. The chain's CDR3 is CSVVGLAGHIQYF. The CDR3 nucleotides are TGCAGCGTTGTAGGGCTAGCGGGGCACATTCAGTACTTC.

The gene calls are TRBV6-5 and TRBJ1-1; no clear D gene. The CDR3 length is 14 residues. Germline lookup yields CDR1 MNHEY and CDR2 SVGAGI. V dropped 5 bases and J dropped 2 bases, with 12 bases sitting between them. CDR3 coding DNA: TGTGCCAGCAGTCACGAGACCCTAAACACTGAAGCTTTCTTT. As protein: CASSHETLNTEAFF.

This clonotype occurred a few times. The chain uses TRBV10-3 and TRBJ2-7, with D possibly being TRBD1 (5 bases). CDR3 size: 13 residues. Deletions cut 4 bases from V and 1 base from J, with 8 bases between. Germline V gene lookup returns CDR1 ENHRY and CDR2 SYGVKD. The CDR3 loop reads CAISATGSYEQYF. The CDR3 DNA reads as TGTGCCATCAGTGCCACAGGTTCCTACGAGCAGTACTTC.

In this sample, this clonotype turned up a few times. This rearrangement joins TRBV27 to TRBJ1-1, with D maybe TRBD1 (6 bases). CDR1 is MNHEY and CDR2 is SMNVEV in the germline V gene (reference sequence). V lost 5 bases, J lost 4 bases, and 17 bases lay in between. CDR3 length: 15 amino acids. The CDR3: CASSPRPGGPTEAFF. The CDR3 DNA reads TGTGCCAGCAGTCCCAGACCTGGGGGGCCCACTGAAGCTTTCTTT.

The chain combines TRBV7-2 with TRBJ1-5, with D uncertain. Trimming cost V 3 bases and J 10 bases, with 13 bases left between them. Per the germline V gene, CDR1 is SGHTA and CDR2 is FQGNSA. This CDR3 spans 13 amino acids. CDR3 loop: CASSLGILEPQHF. CDR3 nucleotide sequence: TGTGCCAGCAGCTTGGGTATTCTCGAACCCCAGCATTTT.

The gene calls are TRBV5-5 and TRBJ2-7; D is perhaps TRBD1 or TRBD2 (5 bases each). Germline assignment: CDR1 SGHKS and CDR2 YYEKEE (reference sequence). This CDR3 is 16 amino acids long. V gave up 4 bases and J gave up 5 bases, with 22 bases separating them. The CDR3 DNA sequence: TGTGCCAGCAGCCTGGGGCTAGCAGCACCCAGCGACGAGCAGTACTTC. This encodes CASSLGLAAPSDEQYF.

This clonotype has a count of ten or more. This chain links TRBV7-9 with TRBJ1-6; 10 positions match TRBD1. V gave up 5 bases and J gave up 8 bases; unmatched junction bases: 12. Looked up from germline, CDR1 is SEHNR and CDR2 is FQNEAQ (reference sequence). The CDR3 covers 17 residues. The CDR3 sequence: CASSRTTGGEGHSPLHF. CDR3 coding DNA: TGTGCCAGCAGCCGAACGACAGGGGGCGAAGGTCATTCACCCCTCCACTTT.

The CDR3 DNA follows: TGCAGTGCTAGTGAACAGGAAATCTATGGCTACACCTTC. The encoded protein is CSASEQEIYGYTF. The chain uses TRBV20-1 and TRBJ1-2, with D maybe TRBD1 (5 bases). The germline V gene encodes CDR1 DFQATT and CDR2 SNEGSKA (reference sequence). V dropped 3 bases and J dropped 4 bases, with 12 bases sitting between them. The CDR3 has 13 residues.

The chain links TRBV15 to TRBJ2-1, with no clear D. CDR1 LNHNV and CDR2 YYDKDF come from the germline V gene (reference sequence). V lost 0 bases to trimming and J lost 0 bases, with 9 bases between them. The CDR3 is 16 amino acids. The CDR3 DNA reads as TGTGCCACCAGCAGAGATCGTGACAACTCCTACAATGAGCAGTTCTTC. This encodes CATSRDRDNSYNEQFF.

The chain is built from TRBV27 and TRBJ2-3; tentative D call: TRBD1 (6 bases). V was cut by 8 bases and J by 2 bases, with 17 bases left in between. This CDR3 spans 15 amino acids. Germline assignment: CDR1 MNHEY and CDR2 SMNVEV (reference sequence). CDR3 nucleotides: TGTGCCAGCGCCATCCGCCGGGACACCACAGATACGCAGTATTTT. Its translation is CASAIRRDTTDTQYF.

This clonotype appeared a few times. The chain has TRBV5-1 and TRBJ1-4; D is unclear. Germline CDR1 is SGHRS and CDR2 is YFSETQ. The CDR3 extends over 18 amino acids. Trimming removed 1 base from V and 4 bases from J, with 20 bases in between. The CDR3 DNA reads as TGCGCCAGCAGCTTGACCCCGGCTGTTGGCAGCCGTAATGAAAAACTGTTTTTT. Protein product: CASSLTPAVGSRNEKLFF.

The chain joins TRBV13 to TRBJ2-7, with D perhaps being TRBD1 or TRBD2 (6 bases each). The germline V gene encodes CDR1 PRHDT and CDR2 FYEKMQ (reference sequence). The CDR3 totals 15 residues. V shed 4 bases and J shed 2 bases, with 15 bases lying between them. The CDR3 DNA sequence: TGTGCCAGCAGCTCCAGGGGAGGTCCTCCCTACGAGCAGTACTTC. Protein: CASSSRGGPPYEQYF.

This clonotype has more than one count but fewer than ten. The V and J genes are TRBV6-5 and TRBJ2-5; tentative D call: TRBD1 (5 bases). In germline, CDR1 is MNHEY, CDR2 SVGAGI. With 3 bases removed from V and 4 bases from J, the gap between germline ends came to 15 bases. CDR3 size: 15 residues. CDR3 bases: TGTGCCAGCAGTTATGGGGCAGGCAGCACAGAGACCCAGTACTTC. This sequence encodes CASSYGAGSTETQYF.

The chain recombines TRBV15 with TRBJ2-3; 7 positions agree with TRBD1. This CDR3 comprises 13 residues. Trimming removed 3 bases from V and 4 bases from J; junction bases left unmatched: 1. Germline V gives CDR1 LNHNV, CDR2 YYDKDF (reference sequence). The CDR3 DNA reads TGTGCCACCAGCAGCCAGGGGGCAGATACGCAGTATTTT. This sequence encodes CATSSQGADTQYF.

The chain is built from TRBV5-6 and TRBJ2-7; D is unclear. The germline gives CDR1 SGHDT, CDR2 YYEEEE. V gave up 6 bases and J gave up 1 base, with 8 bases separating them. There are 12 residues in the CDR3. The CDR3 coding sequence is TGTGCCAGCACCCGAAGTTCCTACGAGCAGTACTTC. Amino acid sequence: CASTRSSYEQYF. Drawing the rest from reference TRBV5-6 and TRBJ2-7, the complete variable domain is DAGVTQSPTHLIKTRGQQVTLRCSPKSGHDTVSWYQQALGQGPQFIFQYYEEEERQRGNFPDRFSGHQFPNYSSELNVNALLLGDSALYLCASTRSSYEQYFGPGTRLTVT.

The chain is built from TRBV9 and TRBJ2-5, with D perhaps matching TRBD2 (8 bases). CDR1 and CDR2 from the germline V gene are SGDLS and YYNGEE. Between the trimmed V and J ends, which lost 2 bases and 1 base, there was a span of 21 bases. This CDR3 has 18 residues. The CDR3 DNA sequence: TGTGCCAGCAGCGTTGGCGGACTAGCCAGGGGGGCCCAAGAGACCCAGTACTTC. It encodes CASSVGGLARGAQETQYF.

The V gene is TRBV20-1, the J gene TRBJ1-2; D remains unclear. The CDR3 has 14 amino acids. The germline gives CDR1 DFQATT, CDR2 SNEGSKA (reference sequence). Trimming took off 2 bases at V and 2 bases at J, with 12 bases between the two ends. CDR3 protein: CSARRTERNYGYTF. The CDR3 nucleotides read TGCAGTGCTAGAAGGACGGAGAGAAACTATGGCTACACCTTC.

This clonotype was counted between two and nine times. The chain joins TRBV9 to TRBJ2-5; possibly TRBD1 for D (6 bases). The CDR3 loop spans 15 amino acids. V was trimmed by 0 bases and J by 4 bases, leaving 13 bases between them. Germline V lookup: CDR1 SGDLS, CDR2 YYNGEE. The CDR3: CASSVESGERETQYF. CDR3 in DNA: TGTGCCAGCAGCGTAGAATCAGGGGAACGAGAGACCCAGTACTTC.

This clonotype was seen a handful of times. This sequence joins TRBV9 and TRBJ2-1, with D perhaps matching TRBD2 (5 bases). Germline values: CDR1 SGDLS, CDR2 YYNGEE. With 2 bases removed from V and 4 bases from J, the gap between germline ends came to 13 bases. This CDR3 has 15 residues. The CDR3 DNA follows: TGTGCCAGCAGCGTGCAACTAGTGCCATACAATGAGCAGTTCTTC. Protein sequence: CASSVQLVPYNEQFF. Looking up the rest from reference TRBV9 and TRBJ2-1 gives the full variable domain: DSGVTQTPKHLITATGQRVTLRCSPRSGDLSVYWYQQSLDQGLQFLIQYYNGEERAKGNILERFSAQQFPDLHSELNLSSLELGDSALYFCASSVQLVPYNEQFFGPGTRLTVL.

This clonotype was seen a few times. The chain combines TRBV7-9 with TRBJ2-5; TRBD2 matches at 7 bases. The germline CDR1 and CDR2 sequences are SEHNR and FQNEAQ (reference sequence). V trimming: 4 bases; J trimming: 2 bases; junction bases outside the gene matches: 7. The CDR3 length is 15 residues. This chain's CDR3 is CASSSSLAPQETQYF. In DNA, the CDR3 is TGTGCCAGCAGCTCATCACTAGCGCCGCAAGAGACCCAGTACTTC.

The V gene is TRBV18, the J gene TRBJ1-1, with D possibly TRBD1 on 5 matching bases. The V gene's germline CDR1 is KGHSH and CDR2 LQKENI. V gave up 9 bases and J gave up 1 base, with 12 bases separating them. The length of the CDR3 is 13 residues. The CDR3 is CASKQVPNTEAFF. The CDR3 bases are TGTGCCAGTAAACAGGTCCCGAACACTGAAGCTTTCTTT.

The V and J genes are TRBV19 and TRBJ1-1; a weak D match, TRBD1 (5 bases). This CDR3 comprises 17 residues. The V and J ends lost 7 bases and 4 bases respectively, with 25 bases between them. Germline CDR1 and CDR2: LNHDA and SQIVND (reference sequence). The CDR3 sequence: CASNSARDYARGTEAFF. Written as DNA, the CDR3 is TGTGCCAGTAATTCCGCCCGGGACTACGCCCGAGGCACTGAAGCTTTCTTT.

This clonotype was detected only a few times. V usage is TRBV7-6 and J usage is TRBJ2-1, with a weak D call TRBD2 (5 bases). With 0 bases removed from V and 7 bases from J, the gap between germline ends came to 13 bases. The CDR3 sequence is 15 residues long. Germline assignment: CDR1 SGHVS and CDR2 FNYEAQ. DNA for the CDR3: TGTGCCAGCAGCTTAGCAGCGGTGCCCGGGAATGAGCAGTTCTTC. Its protein is CASSLAAVPGNEQFF.

The chain uses TRBV7-3 and TRBJ1-1; the D is unclear. V gave up 5 bases and J gave up 1 base, with 14 bases separating them. The germline V gene has CDR1 SGHTA and CDR2 FQGTGA. The CDR3 length is 15 residues. CDR3 region: CASSRDGRENTEAFF. CDR3 bases: TGTGCCAGCAGCCGTGATGGGCGGGAGAACACTGAAGCTTTCTTT.